These 27 T cell receptor beta chains were sequenced from one sample in a study of beta chain features in type 1 diabetes (dated by TCRdb to the late 2010s). The research as a whole found: A moderate but significant shortening of TCRB CDR3 length was observed in type 1 diabetes patients in all four CD4+ subsets.

These receptors are not linked to any known antigen. Libraries were made using the immunoSEQ multiplex PCR assay. The entire amount of isolated RNA was reverse transcribed using the High Capacity cDNA Reverse Transcription Kit, so the sequenced TCRB transcripts were expressed ones. TCRdb provides this immuneACCESS table in a form limited to in-frame rearrangements. Some clones are lacking; in checked studies, under half of them reflect an unresolved V gene, and why the rest are absent is not known. This sample holds 400,000 or so clones; around a tenth were observed only once. In total, the top ten clones hold roughly 0.54% of the sample. Sequenced sample: central memory CD4+ T cells from blood. The source is a man younger than 45 with type 1 diabetes.

The chain links TRBV7-6 to TRBJ2-3; D gene ambiguous. V lost 6 bases, J lost 2 bases, and 6 bases lay in between. Germline values: CDR1 SGHVS, CDR2 FNYEAQ. The CDR3 covers 12 residues. The CDR3 coding sequence is TGTGCCAGCAGTCGTACCACAGATACGCAGTATTTT. Its protein product is CASSRTTDTQYF.

This rearrangement joins TRBV2 to TRBJ1-4; unclear D gene. Germline V gene sequence: CDR1 SNHLY, CDR2 FYNNEI. CDR3 length equals 13 residues. The V and J ends lost 8 bases and 5 bases respectively, with 12 bases between them. CDR3 region: CASCPTANEKLFF. The CDR3 nucleotides are TGTGCCAGCTGCCCTACGGCGAATGAAAAACTGTTTTTT.

This clone has at least ten counts. The chain recombines TRBV28 with TRBJ1-2; 9 positions agree with TRBD1. CDR1 and CDR2 (germline): MDHEN, SYDVKM. The ends lost 3 bases at V and 6 bases at J; junction bases unmatched: 5. The length of the CDR3 is 14 residues. CDR3 nucleotide sequence: TGTGCCAGCAGTTTTGGGACAGGGTCGGATGGCTACACCTTC. This gives the protein CASSFGTGSDGYTF.

This clone was observed many times. The chain uses TRBV5-1 and TRBJ2-7, with D possibly being TRBD2 (6 bases). Germline lookup yields CDR1 SGHRS and CDR2 YFSETQ. The CDR3 extends over 14 amino acids. V was pared by 7 bases and J by 0 bases, with 14 bases between. The CDR3 spells CASQTIGGSYEQYF. CDR3 DNA: TGCGCCAGCCAGACCATCGGGGGCTCCTACGAGCAGTACTTC. The variable domain in full, completed from reference TRBV5-1 and TRBJ2-7, reads KAGVTQTPRYLIKTRGQQVTLSCSPISGHRSVSWYQQTPGQGLQFLFEYFSETQRNKGNFPGRFSGRQFSNSRSEMNVSTLELGDSALYLCASQTIGGSYEQYFGPGTRLTVT.

A note on this clone: The junction differs from germline at one of its ends, possibly a read error. The chain couples TRBV5-4 to TRBJ1-2; 7 positions match TRBD1. The CDR3 is 15 residues long. Germline CDR1 and CDR2: SGHNT and YYREEE (reference sequence). The CDR3 bases are TGCGCCAGCAGCTTGGAAGGGGGCCTCTCCTATGGCTACACCTTC. Its translation is CASSLEGGLSYGYTF. Filled out from reference TRBV5-4 and TRBJ1-2, the complete variable domain reads ETGVTQSPTHLIKTRGQQVTLRCSSQSGHNTVSWYQQALGQGPQFIFQYYREEENGRGNFPPRFSGLQFPNYSSELNVNALELDDSALYLCASSLEGGLSYGYTFGSGTRLTVV.

In the case of this clone: The same CDR3 arises from other DNA sequences in this sample as well. The rearrangement uses TRBV27 and TRBJ1-5; D not resolved. Germline V gene lookup returns CDR1 MNHEY and CDR2 SMNVEV (reference sequence). The CDR3 totals 13 residues. Deletions cut 5 bases from V and 0 bases from J, with 5 bases between. This CDR3 reads CASSPDSNQPQHF. CDR3 nucleotide sequence: TGTGCCAGCAGTCCGGATAGCAATCAGCCCCAGCATTTT.

The chain carries TRBV21-1 and TRBJ2-7; no DNA check was done on the table's D call, TRBD1. TRBV21-1 is annotated as a pseudogene. The CDR3 extends over 16 amino acids. The CDR3 protein is CAGRAGRDRASYEQYF. In DNA form, the CDR3 reads TGTGCCGGCAGAGCCGGGAGGGACAGGGCTTCCTACGAGCAGTACTTC.

This rearrangement joins TRBV9 to TRBJ2-3; possible D gene TRBD2, 6 bases. V was pared by 7 bases and J by 0 bases, with 12 bases between. The CDR3 runs 14 residues. The V gene's germline CDR1 is SGDLS and CDR2 YYNGEE. CDR3 coding DNA: TGTGCCAGCGGGATAGCGGAAAGCACAGATACGCAGTATTTT. The encoded protein is CASGIAESTDTQYF.

This clone was counted at least ten times. Other DNA variants within this sample encode the same CDR3. V and J are TRBV19 and TRBJ2-5; no clear D. Trimming took off 6 bases at V and 1 base at J, with 3 bases between the two ends. The germline V gene has CDR1 LNHDA and CDR2 SQIVND (reference sequence). The CDR3 loop spans 11 amino acids. The DNA of the CDR3 is TGTGCCAGTAGAGGCCAAGAGACCCAGTACTTC. Translating it yields CASRGQETQYF.

There are a few counts of this clone. This chain connects TRBV27 to TRBJ2-1; 11 bases are shared with TRBD2. This CDR3 spans 14 amino acids. Germline V CDR1 and CDR2: MNHEY, SMNVEV (reference sequence). The ends lost 0 bases at V and 9 bases at J; junction bases unmatched: 1. CDR3 amino acids: CASSLSTSGSEQFF. DNA of the CDR3: TGTGCCAGCAGTTTATCAACTAGCGGGAGTGAGCAGTTCTTC.

This clone turned up a few times. The CDR3 region is CASRSSGSDTQYF. CDR3 nucleotides: TGTGCCAGTAGATCGTCGGGCTCAGATACGCAGTATTTT. This chain joins TRBV19 and TRBJ2-3; D remains unclear. Per the germline V gene, CDR1 is LNHDA and CDR2 is SQIVND (reference sequence). The germline V and J ends were trimmed by 6 bases and 4 bases, with 11 bases remaining between them. This CDR3 is 13 amino acids long. Complete variable domain (other parts from reference TRBV19 and TRBJ2-3): DGGITQSPKYLFRKEGQNVTLSCEQNLNHDAMYWYRQDPGQGLRLIYYSQIVNDFQKGDIAEGYSVSREKKESFPLTVTSAQKNPTAFYLCASRSSGSDTQYFGPGTRLTVL.

The chain carries TRBV7-8 and TRBJ2-7; a possible D gene is TRBD1 (6 bases). With 4 bases removed from V and 3 bases from J, the gap between germline ends came to 16 bases. This CDR3 region has 15 residues. Germline V gene data show CDR1 as SGHVS and CDR2 as FQNEAQ. CDR3 DNA sequence: TGTGCCAGCAGCTGGACAGATGGGGGTCGCTACGAGCAGTACTTC. Translating gives CASSWTDGGRYEQYF.

This clone was counted at least ten times. The chain joins TRBV28 to TRBJ2-1, with a possible D match to TRBD2 (5 bases). Germline values: CDR1 MDHEN, CDR2 SYDVKM. V lost 7 bases to trimming and J lost 2 bases, with 15 bases between them. The CDR3 covers 15 residues. CDR3 nucleotide sequence: TGTGCCAGCAAGCGGTCCGGAGCTGCCTACAATGAGCAGTTCTTC. Protein: CASKRSGAAYNEQFF.

This clone was counted a few times. The chain carries TRBV5-4 and TRBJ2-5, with a possible D match to TRBD2 (5 bases). The CDR3 extends over 14 amino acids. V was shortened by 0 bases and J by 5 bases, with 11 bases between the two germline ends. Per the germline V gene, CDR1 is SGHNT and CDR2 is YYREEE (reference sequence). CDR3 bases: TGTGCCAGCAGCTTGGAATTAAGGGAGGAGACCCAGTACTTC. It codes for CASSLELREETQYF.

In this sample, this clone turned up a few times. This sequence joins TRBV7-2 and TRBJ2-7; 9 nucleotides agree with TRBD1. Per the germline V gene, CDR1 is SGHTA and CDR2 is FQGNSA. The CDR3 has 17 residues. With 3 bases clipped from V and 5 bases from J, the junction kept 14 bases outside the gene matches. The CDR3 nucleotides read TGTGCCAGCAGCTTGGGAAGAGAGACAGGGGGGGACAACGAGCAGTACTTC. Translated: CASSLGRETGGDNEQYF.

The chain uses TRBV7-6 and TRBJ1-2, with 10 bases aligning to TRBD1. There are 14 residues in the CDR3. With 4 bases clipped from V and 5 bases from J, the junction kept 4 bases outside the gene matches. Germline V gene lookup returns CDR1 SGHVS and CDR2 FNYEAQ. DNA of the CDR3: TGTGCCAGCAGCTCCGGGGACAGGGGATATGGCTACACCTTC. Its translation: CASSSGDRGYGYTF. Full variable domain (remainder filled in from reference TRBV7-6 and TRBJ1-2): GAGVSQSPRYKVTKRGQDVALRCDPISGHVSLYWYRQALGQGPEFLTYFNYEAQQDKSGLPNDRFSAERPEGSISTLTIQRTEQRDSAMYRCASSSGDRGYGYTFGSGTRLTVV.

This chain uses TRBV7-9 with TRBJ1-5; 10 bases are a match to TRBD1. The CDR3 loop spans 14 amino acids. Germline V gene lookup returns CDR1 SEHNR and CDR2 FQNEAQ (reference sequence). Trimming cost V 6 bases and J 6 bases; bases outside gene matches: 5. The DNA for the CDR3 is TGTGCCAGCAGGGAGACAGGGGGCAGTCAGCCCCAGCATTTT. As protein: CASRETGGSQPQHF.

The table lists this clone with a few counts. This chain uses TRBV27 with TRBJ2-5; 7 positions agree with TRBD2. This CDR3 comprises 15 residues. Germline V lookup: CDR1 MNHEY, CDR2 SMNVEV (reference sequence). With V trimmed by 5 bases and J by 5 bases, 11 bases remained unmatched. CDR3 sequence (DNA): TGTGCCAGCAGTCCTCGGGGGAGGGGCAGGGAGACCCAGTACTTC. It specifies CASSPRGRGRETQYF.

This chain's CDR3 is CASSYEAYNEQFF. The CDR3 nucleotides are TGTGCCAGCAGTTACGAGGCGTACAATGAGCAGTTCTTC. The genes are TRBV6-5 and TRBJ2-1, with no clear D. Trimming stripped 2 bases from V and 4 bases from J, with 6 bases between. CDR1 MNHEY and CDR2 SVGAGI come from the germline V gene. The CDR3 totals 13 residues.

This clone was seen more than once but under ten times. The chain uses TRBV5-4 and TRBJ2-7; 10 bases align to TRBD1. The germline gives CDR1 SGHNT, CDR2 YYREEE (reference sequence). V shed 7 bases and J 6 bases; nucleotides not matched to a gene: 4. This CDR3 spans 12 amino acids. CDR3 coding DNA: TGTGCCAGCTGGGACAGGGGCGGCGAGCAGTACTTC. It yields the protein CASWDRGGEQYF.

The chain combines TRBV30 with TRBJ2-3; D not certain. Per the germline V gene, CDR1 is GTSNPN and CDR2 is SVGIG (reference sequence). Trimming took off 5 bases at V and 5 bases at J, with 8 bases between the two ends. This CDR3 is 11 amino acids long. CDR3 DNA: TGTGCCTGGGGTCGGGTAGATACGCAGTATTTT. Translated, it gives CAWGRVDTQYF.

The V call is TRBV6-5, the J call TRBJ1-5; 7 bases agree with TRBD1. Looked up from germline, CDR1 is MNHEY and CDR2 is SVGAGI. The trim removed 6 bases at V and 4 bases at J, leaving 3 bases unmatched. This CDR3 region has 13 residues. The CDR3 reads CASSPTGNQPQHF. The CDR3 region has the DNA TGTGCCAGCAGCCCGACAGGGAATCAGCCCCAGCATTTT.

The chain joins TRBV5-1 to TRBJ1-1, with D possibly matching TRBD1 (5 bases). The CDR3 is 13 amino acids. Germline V lookup: CDR1 SGHRS, CDR2 YFSETQ. Trimming took 4 bases from V and 1 from J, leaving 8 bases between them. The CDR3 region is CASSQDRNTEAFF. CDR3 DNA sequence: TGCGCCAGCAGCCAAGACAGGAACACTGAAGCTTTCTTT. Combining the CDR3 with reference TRBV5-1 and TRBJ1-1 gives the whole variable domain KAGVTQTPRYLIKTRGQQVTLSCSPISGHRSVSWYQQTPGQGLQFLFEYFSETQRNKGNFPGRFSGRQFSNSRSEMNVSTLELGDSALYLCASSQDRNTEAFFGQGTRLTVV.

There are a few counts of this clone. Other DNA sequences in this sample translate to the same CDR3. V is TRBV5-1 and J is TRBJ2-5; D is uncertain. Germline lookup yields CDR1 SGHRS and CDR2 YFSETQ. Trimming pared 0 bases from V and 4 bases from J, leaving 4 bases between. CDR3 length: 12 amino acids. CDR3 coding DNA: TGCGCCAGCAGCTTGGGACTAGAGACCCAGTACTTC. Protein product: CASSLGLETQYF.

There are a few counts of this clone. The chain employs TRBV19 and TRBJ2-7; D gene uncertain. Germline V gene lookup returns CDR1 LNHDA and CDR2 SQIVND (reference sequence). This CDR3 contains 11 residues. Between the trimmed V and J ends, which lost 6 bases and 2 bases, there was a span of 5 bases. The CDR3 reads CASRNAYEQYF. The CDR3 DNA sequence: TGTGCCAGTAGGAACGCCTACGAGCAGTACTTC.

V is TRBV6-5 and J is TRBJ2-1; TRBD2 is a possible D gene (6 bases). The V end lost 2 bases, the J end lost 4 bases, and 15 bases lay between the germline ends. CDR3 length: 16 amino acids. CDR1 and CDR2 from the germline V gene are MNHEY and SVGAGI. In nucleotides, the CDR3 is TGTGCCAGCAGTTACCAAGTGGGGGGTGGGTACAATGAGCAGTTCTTC. Protein: CASSYQVGGGYNEQFF.

The CDR3 DNA sequence: TGTGCCAGCAGTTTACGGGATTTCCGACTCAGCACAGATACGCAGTATTTT. Its protein product is CASSLRDFRLSTDTQYF. The J gene is TRBJ2-3, the V gene TRBV27; D possibly corresponds to TRBD2 (5 bases). V lost 2 bases and J 0 bases, leaving 15 bases between the germline ends. The CDR3 runs to 17 residues. Germline-derived CDR1 and CDR2 are MNHEY and SMNVEV (reference sequence).